Below, 5 T cell receptor beta chains from the same sample are listed, as sequenced in a study of shared clonotypes between healthy human individuals. TCRdb's copy holds only in-frame clones and misses some; the assay was immunoSEQ multiplex PCR. The sample consists of 2 million to 2.5 million clones, 90% to 96% of them appearing once. Sequencing was performed on naive CD4+ T cells sorted from blood. Subset noted: CD45RA+ positively selected. These receptors were collected from a man aged 18 to 30 in good health.

V gene TRBV10-2 combines with J gene TRBJ1-2; D is ambiguous. The CDR3 totals 14 residues. Trimming cost V 3 bases and J 4 bases, with 12 bases left between them. Germline V CDR1 and CDR2: WSHSY, SAAADI. CDR3 sequence (DNA): TGCGCCAGCAGTGATGGTCCAGACCCCTATGGCTACACCTTC. It is translated as CASSDGPDPYGYTF.

The V call is TRBV10-3, the J call TRBJ1-5, with D unclear. Germline-derived CDR1 and CDR2 are ENHRY and SYGVKD. This CDR3 has 13 residues. V was clipped by 7 bases and J by 4 bases, with 11 bases between them. CDR3 protein: CAITPDGNQPQHF. The CDR3 coding sequence is TGTGCCATCACTCCGGACGGAAATCAGCCCCAGCATTTT.

The chain links TRBV21-1 to TRBJ2-5; the D call of TRBD1 is as the table states it, not checked on the DNA. TRBV21-1 corresponds to a pseudogene. There are 14 residues in the CDR3. This CDR3 is CASSRVRTGETQYF. CDR3 DNA: TGTGCCAGCAGCAGAGTCCGGACAGGGGAGACCCAGTACTTC.

About this clone itself: In the same sample, other DNA sequences code for this CDR3. J is TRBJ2-3 and V is TRBV7-2; 10 nucleotides line up with TRBD2. The CDR3 covers 15 residues. The junction had 2 bases not matched to a gene; V was cut back by 5 bases and J by 0 bases. The germline gives CDR1 SGHTA, CDR2 FQGNSA. The CDR3 DNA reads TGTGCCAGCAGCCGGACTAGCGGAAGCACAGATACGCAGTATTTT. The encoded protein is CASSRTSGSTDTQYF.

The chain employs TRBV5-1 and TRBJ2-1, with a weak D call TRBD2 (5 bases). Germline V CDR1 and CDR2: SGHRS, YFSETQ. CDR3 length: 11 residues. V gave up 4 bases and J gave up 12 bases, with 11 bases separating them. The CDR3 region is CASSSQGGQFF. Here the CDR3 DNA reads TGCGCCAGCAGCAGTCAAGGAGGGCAGTTCTTC.